This TCR beta chain was captured by sequencing in a study of cytomegalovirus exposure and HLA in healthy donors. Study-wide findings and caveats: Most TCR sequences showed up rarely, but some public TCRs showed up in many donors. Specificity for CMV antigens was confirmed in vitro for a few of the CMV-associated chains. According to a later analysis, TCR clusters from the first cohort tended to co-occur in the 90 to 150 validation repertoires.

An approximately 120-subject validation cohort, separate from the 666-subject first cohort, supplied the donors. TCRdb keeps only in-frame clones here, not all; method: immunoSEQ multiplex PCR. Of roughly 100,000 clones listed, about 88% are singletons. CDR1 is SEHNR, CDR2 FQNEAQ, per germline (reference sequence). Trimming removed 1 base at V and 5 bases at J, with 11 bases between. This CDR3 has 14 residues. Regarding this clone: The antigen remains unidentified.

This chain joins TRBV7-9 and TRBJ1-2, with a weak D call TRBD1 (5 bases). The sequence was collected from a woman in her late teens or twenties in good health and CMV-seropositive. The sequencing sample was made of PBMCs. The CDR3 is CASSLVTTDYGYTF. The CDR3 region has the DNA TGTGCCAGCAGCTTAGTTACGACAGATTATGGCTACACCTTC. Complete variable domain (other parts from reference TRBV7-9 and TRBJ1-2): DTGVSQNPRHKITKRGQNVTFRCDPISEHNRLYWYRQTLGQGPEFLTYFQNEAQLEKSRLLSDRFSAERPKGSFSTLEIQRTEQGDSAMYLCASSLVTTDYGYTFGSGTRLTVV.